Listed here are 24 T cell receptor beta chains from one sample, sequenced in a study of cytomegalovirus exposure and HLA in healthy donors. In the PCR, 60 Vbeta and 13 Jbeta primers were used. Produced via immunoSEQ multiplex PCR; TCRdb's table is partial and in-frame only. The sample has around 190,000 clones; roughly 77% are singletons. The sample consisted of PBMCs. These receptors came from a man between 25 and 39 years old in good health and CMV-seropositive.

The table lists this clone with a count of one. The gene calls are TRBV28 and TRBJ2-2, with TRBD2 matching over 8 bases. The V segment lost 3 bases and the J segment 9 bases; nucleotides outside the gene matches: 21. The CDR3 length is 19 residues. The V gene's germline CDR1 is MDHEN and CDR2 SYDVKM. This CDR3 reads CASSFSLSRAGLVVWELFF. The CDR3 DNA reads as TGTGCCAGCAGTTTTAGCCTCTCACGGGCGGGACTAGTGGTTTGGGAGCTGTTTTTT.

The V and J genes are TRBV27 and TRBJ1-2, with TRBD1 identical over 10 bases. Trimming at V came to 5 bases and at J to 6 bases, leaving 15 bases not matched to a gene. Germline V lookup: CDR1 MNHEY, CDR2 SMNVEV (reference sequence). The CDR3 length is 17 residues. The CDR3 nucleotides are TGTGCCAGCAGTACGTCCGGGACAGGGGAGCTGGTGGATGGCTACACCTTC. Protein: CASSTSGTGELVDGYTF.

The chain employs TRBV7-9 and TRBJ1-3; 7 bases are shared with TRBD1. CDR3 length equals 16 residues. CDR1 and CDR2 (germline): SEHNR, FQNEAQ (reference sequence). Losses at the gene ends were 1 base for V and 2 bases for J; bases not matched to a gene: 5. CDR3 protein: CASSLGTGRTGNTIYF. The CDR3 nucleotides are TGTGCCAGCAGCTTAGGGACAGGACGGACTGGAAACACCATATATTTT.

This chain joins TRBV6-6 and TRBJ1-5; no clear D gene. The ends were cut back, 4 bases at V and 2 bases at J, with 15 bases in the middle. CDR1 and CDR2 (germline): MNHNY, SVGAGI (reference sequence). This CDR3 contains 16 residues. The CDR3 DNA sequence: TGTGCCAGCAGTTTGGGCGGAGGTCCCGGCAATCAGCCCCAGCATTTT. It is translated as CASSLGGGPGNQPQHF.

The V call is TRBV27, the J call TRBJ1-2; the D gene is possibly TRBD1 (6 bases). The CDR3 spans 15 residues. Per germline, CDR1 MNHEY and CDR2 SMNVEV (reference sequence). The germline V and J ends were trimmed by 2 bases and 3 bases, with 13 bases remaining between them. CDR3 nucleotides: TGTGCCAGCAGTTTACGGGACACGGGCTACTATGGCTACACCTTC. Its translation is CASSLRDTGYYGYTF.

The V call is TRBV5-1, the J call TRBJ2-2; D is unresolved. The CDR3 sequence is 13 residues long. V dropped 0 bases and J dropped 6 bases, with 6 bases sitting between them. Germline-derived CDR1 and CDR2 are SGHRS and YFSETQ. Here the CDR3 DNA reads TGCGCCAGCAGCTTGGAAACGGCCGGGGAGCTGTTTTTT. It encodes CASSLETAGELFF.

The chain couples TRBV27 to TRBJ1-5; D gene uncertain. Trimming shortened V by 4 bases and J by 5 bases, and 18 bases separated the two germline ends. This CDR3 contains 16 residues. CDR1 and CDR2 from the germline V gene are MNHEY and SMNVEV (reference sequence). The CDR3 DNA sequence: TGTGCCAGCAGTTCTAAGGTCGGCCGGGTCCATCAGCCCCAGCATTTT. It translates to CASSSKVGRVHQPQHF.

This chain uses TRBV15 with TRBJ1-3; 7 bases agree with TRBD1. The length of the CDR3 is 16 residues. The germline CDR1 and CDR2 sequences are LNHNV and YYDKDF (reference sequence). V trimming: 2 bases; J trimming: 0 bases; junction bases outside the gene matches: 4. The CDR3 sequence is CATSRFDRVSGNTIYF. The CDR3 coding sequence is TGTGCCACCAGCAGATTTGACAGGGTCTCTGGAAACACCATATATTTT.

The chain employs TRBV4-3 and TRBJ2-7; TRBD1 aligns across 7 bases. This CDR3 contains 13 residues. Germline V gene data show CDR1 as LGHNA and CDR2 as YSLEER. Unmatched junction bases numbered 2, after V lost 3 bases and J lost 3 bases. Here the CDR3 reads CASSQRTGYEQYF. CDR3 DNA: TGCGCCAGCAGCCAGAGGACAGGCTACGAGCAGTACTTC.

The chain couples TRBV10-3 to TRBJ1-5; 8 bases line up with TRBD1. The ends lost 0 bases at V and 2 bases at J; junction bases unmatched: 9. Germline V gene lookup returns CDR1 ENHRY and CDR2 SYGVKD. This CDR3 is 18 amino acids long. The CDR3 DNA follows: TGTGCCATCAGTGAGTCCTCTTTGGACAGGGTAGGCAATCAGCCCCAGCATTTT. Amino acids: CAISESSLDRVGNQPQHF.

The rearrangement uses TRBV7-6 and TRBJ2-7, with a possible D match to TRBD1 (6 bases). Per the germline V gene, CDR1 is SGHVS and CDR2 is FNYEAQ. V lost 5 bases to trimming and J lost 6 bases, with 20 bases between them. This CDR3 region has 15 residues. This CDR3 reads CASSRERGRGSEQYF. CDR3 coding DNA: TGTGCCAGCAGCCGAGAACGCGGTAGGGGGTCCGAGCAGTACTTC.

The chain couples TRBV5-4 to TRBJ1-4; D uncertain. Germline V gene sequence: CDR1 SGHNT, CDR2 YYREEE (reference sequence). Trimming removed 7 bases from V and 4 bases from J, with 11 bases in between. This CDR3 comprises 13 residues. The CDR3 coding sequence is TGTGCCAGCCATTACCCCGGTAATGAAAAACTGTTTTTT. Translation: CASHYPGNEKLFF.

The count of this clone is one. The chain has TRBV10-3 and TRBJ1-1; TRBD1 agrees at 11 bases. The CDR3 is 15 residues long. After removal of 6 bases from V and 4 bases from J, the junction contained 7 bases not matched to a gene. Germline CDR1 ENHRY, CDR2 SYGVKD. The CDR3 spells CAISEDRGRATEAFF. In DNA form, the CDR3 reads TGTGCCATCAGCGAGGACAGGGGGCGGGCCACTGAAGCTTTCTTT.

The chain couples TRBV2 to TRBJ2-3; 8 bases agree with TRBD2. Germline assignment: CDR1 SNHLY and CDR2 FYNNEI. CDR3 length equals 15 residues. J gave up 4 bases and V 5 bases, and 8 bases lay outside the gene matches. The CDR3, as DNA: TGTGCCAGCAGTCGGGGGGGGCTTTTGTCAGATACGCAGTATTTT. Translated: CASSRGGLLSDTQYF.

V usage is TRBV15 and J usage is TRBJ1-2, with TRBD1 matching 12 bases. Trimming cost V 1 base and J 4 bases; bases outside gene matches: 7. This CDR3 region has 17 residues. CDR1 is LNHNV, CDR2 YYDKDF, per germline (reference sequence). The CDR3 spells CATSRGGGTGGTYGYTF. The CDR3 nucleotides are TGTGCCACCAGCAGAGGGGGCGGGACAGGGGGCACCTATGGCTACACCTTC. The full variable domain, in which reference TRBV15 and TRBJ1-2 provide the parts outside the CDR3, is DAMVIQNPRYQVTQFGKPVTLSCSQTLNHNVMYWYQQKSSQAPKLLFHYYDKDFNNEADTPDNFQSRRPNTSFCFLDIRSPGLGDTAMYLCATSRGGGTGGTYGYTFGSGTRLTVV.

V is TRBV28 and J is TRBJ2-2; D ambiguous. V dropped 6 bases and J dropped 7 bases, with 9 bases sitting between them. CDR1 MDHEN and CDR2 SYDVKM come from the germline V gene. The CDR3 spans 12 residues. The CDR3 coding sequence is TGTGCCAGCAGCCTCCGACACGGGGAGCTGTTTTTT. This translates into CASSLRHGELFF.

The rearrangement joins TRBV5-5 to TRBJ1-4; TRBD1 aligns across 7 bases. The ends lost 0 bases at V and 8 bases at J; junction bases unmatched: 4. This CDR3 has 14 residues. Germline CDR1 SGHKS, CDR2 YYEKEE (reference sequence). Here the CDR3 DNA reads TGTGCCAGCAGCTTGGGAGGGGGCCGGGAAAAACTGTTTTTT. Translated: CASSLGGGREKLFF.

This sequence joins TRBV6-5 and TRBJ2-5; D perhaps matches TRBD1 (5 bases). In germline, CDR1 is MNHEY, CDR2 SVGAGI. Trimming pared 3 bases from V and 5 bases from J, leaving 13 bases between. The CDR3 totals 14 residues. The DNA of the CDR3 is TGTGCCAGCAGTTATGGGGCGACCCGGGAGACCCAGTACTTC. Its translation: CASSYGATRETQYF.

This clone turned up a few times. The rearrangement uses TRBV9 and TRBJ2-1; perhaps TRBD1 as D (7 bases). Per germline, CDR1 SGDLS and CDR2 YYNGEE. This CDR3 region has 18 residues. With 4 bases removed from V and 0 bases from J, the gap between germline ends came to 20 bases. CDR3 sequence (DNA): TGTGCCAGCAGCCTTTCACTCAGGGGGGCGGCCTCCTACAATGAGCAGTTCTTC. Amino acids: CASSLSLRGAASYNEQFF.

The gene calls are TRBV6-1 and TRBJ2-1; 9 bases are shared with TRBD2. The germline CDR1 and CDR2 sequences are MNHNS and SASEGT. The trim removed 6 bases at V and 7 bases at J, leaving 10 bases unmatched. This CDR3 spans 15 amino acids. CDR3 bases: TGTGCCAGCAGCCCCTGGAGTAGCGGGGGAAATGAGCAGTTCTTC. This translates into CASSPWSSGGNEQFF.

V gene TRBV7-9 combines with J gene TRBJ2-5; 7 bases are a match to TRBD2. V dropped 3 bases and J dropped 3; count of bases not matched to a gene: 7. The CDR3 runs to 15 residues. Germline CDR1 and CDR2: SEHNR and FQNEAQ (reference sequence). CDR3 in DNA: TGTGCCAGCAGCTTGGGGGGGGGTACAAAAGAGACCCAGTACTTC. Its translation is CASSLGGGTKETQYF.

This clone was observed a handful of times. CDR3: CASSLSGTSGSYEQYF. CDR3 sequence (DNA): TGCGCCAGCAGCTTGTCCGGGACTAGCGGATCCTACGAGCAGTACTTC. The chain couples TRBV5-1 to TRBJ2-7, with TRBD2 matching over 11 bases. The CDR3 extends over 16 amino acids. CDR1 SGHRS and CDR2 YFSETQ come from the germline V gene. Trimming cost V 1 base and J 1 base; bases outside gene matches: 4.

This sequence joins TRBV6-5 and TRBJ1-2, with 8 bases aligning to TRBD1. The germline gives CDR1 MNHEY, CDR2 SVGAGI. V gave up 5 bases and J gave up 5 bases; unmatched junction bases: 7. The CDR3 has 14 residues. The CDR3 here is CASSIYQGAYGYTF. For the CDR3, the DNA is TGTGCCAGCAGTATTTATCAGGGGGCGTATGGCTACACCTTC.

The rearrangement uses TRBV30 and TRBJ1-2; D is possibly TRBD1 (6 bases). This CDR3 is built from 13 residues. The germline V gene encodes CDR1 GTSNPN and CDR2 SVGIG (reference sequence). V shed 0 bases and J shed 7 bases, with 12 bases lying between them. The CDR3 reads CAWSVQGRGGYTF. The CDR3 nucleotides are TGTGCCTGGAGTGTTCAGGGGCGCGGTGGCTACACCTTC.